This TCR beta chain was recorded in a study of T cells in Graves' hyperthyroidism and ophthalmopathy (dated by TCRdb to the late 2010s). Describing the broader study: Peripheral blood samples were taken at the time of initial diagnosis, prior to any treatment. TCR V-J signatures able to tell the groups apart were searched for in a discovery cohort of some 100 patients, of whom roughly 42 had Graves' ophthalmopathy and 57 had stable Graves' hyperthyroidism. Whether ophthalmopathy could be predicted prospectively was tested in an independent validation cohort made up of under 20 hyperthyroidism patients plus 17 patients who later progressed to ophthalmopathy. The 85 to 100 discovery patients were divided at random into training and test sets in a 7:3 ratio. Thyroid tissue and blood T-cell repertoires from six Graves' hyperthyroidism patients were also compared in the study. After blood sampling, hyperthyroidism patients were treated with methimazole at a starting dose of 30 mg daily, and ophthalmopathy patients were treated with high-dose intravenous methylprednisolone. TCR Vbeta CDR3 sequencing of some 140 peripheral blood samples (around 45 ophthalmopathy, over 70 hyperthyroidism and approximately 17 progressor patients) is reported in the paper. What the research found in general, with its limitations: Most expanded thyroid clonotypes (frequency above 0.001) were also found in blood, which suggests that blood repertoires may mirror thyroid immune responses. In validation, the model predicted progression to ophthalmopathy a median of roughly 6.1 months before onset, with approximately 68% sensitivity and roughly 77% specificity. Sample size was not statistically predetermined, and blinding of investigators to group allocation was not performed. A model built on a 13 V-J signature distinguished ophthalmopathy from stable hyperthyroidism, reaching roughly 88% sensitivity and 81.08% specificity in cross-validation and 80%/75% in testing.

Of note for this clonotype: This receptor's antigen is unknown. There are no base qualities to consult, and no much larger clone falls within one base.

Stable Graves' hyperthyroidism was defined as the absence of progression to ophthalmopathy over 18 months of follow-up. Hyperthyroidism patients were newly diagnosed, with disease duration under 2 months, and aged 18 to 65 years. Any patient with an uncontrolled infection, another autoimmune disease, pregnancy or lactation was excluded. Diagnoses were based on clinical symptoms, serum thyroxine and TRAb, thyroid ultrasound and orbital computed tomography. PBMCs were isolated from approximately 10 ml of fresh peripheral blood by Ficoll-Paque density gradient centrifugation. Trizol reagent was used to extract total RNA, and RNA quality was then checked on an Agilent 2100 Bioanalyzer. Counted from cysteine to phenylalanine, this CDR3 has 15 amino acids. Only the CDR3 portion is preserved as DNA: 45 bases, with reading frame beginning at the first base. CDR1 SGHKS and CDR2 YYEKEE were looked up in the germline V gene (reference sequence). V is trimmed back by 1 base and J by 2 bases, and the junction contains 3 bases that no gene match accounts for.

TCR beta CDR3 regions were amplified from RNA transcripts. The TCR CDR3 was subjected to a first round of RT-PCR using the HTBI primer set and the Qiagen OneStep RT-PCR kit. The libraries were constructed in a second round of multiplex PCR and then size-selected and purified. Paired-end sequencing of the libraries was performed with 100 bp reads on an Illumina HiSeq2000. From the authors' description of their analysis: SOAPnuke was used to process the raw data, throwing out any read that contained adapters or uncalled bases, had a mean Phred below 15, or lacked an exact constant-primer or identifier match. High-quality paired reads were merged with COPE v1.2.5, and unique nucleotide sequences were defined as clonotypes. Clonotypes were aligned to IMGT TRBV, TRBD and TRBJ reference segments using MiTCR v1.1. The analysis was restricted to V-J combinations with a frequency above 0.0001, which together covered 99.2% of the repertoires. A TCS score was defined as the ratio of F50 (clonal expansion) to E x V (chaos), with BLOSUM62-based TCRdist applied between CDR3 peptides within each V-J. Welch's t-statistics and random forest reduced 500 to 650 V-J features to under 15, which were used in a naive Bayes classifier (R e1071). TCRdb trimmed public reads at Q25 via fastp, called clones via MiXCR and kept in-frame beta chains. Each entry is one CDR3 protein sequence, shown with its most common DNA and genes. These V and J calls derive from TCRdb rather than the authors' analysis. The sample yields some 620,000 distinct CDR3 sequences; around 15% were counted once. Clones ranked in the top ten supply less than 4.5% of the sample.

The TCR originated in a woman younger than 45 with Graves' hyperthyroidism. In this chain, TRBV5-5 is recombined with TRBJ2-4; 7 bases in the junction line up with TRBD1. The sample consisted of blood. The bases read TGTGCCAGCAGCTTGTGGGGACAGCCCAAAAACATTCAGTACTTC. Translated, it reads CASSLWGQPKNIQYF. Here the CDR3 is joined to the reference TRBV5-5 and TRBJ2-4 genes, and the full variable domain is: DAGVTQSPTHLIKTRGQQVTLRCSPISGHKSVSWYQQVLGQGPQFIFQYYEKEERGRGNFPDRFSARQFPNYSSELNVNALLLGDSALYLCASSLWGQPKNIQYFGAGTRLSVL.